This TCR beta chain originates from a study of blood T cell repertoires in COVID-19. Across the whole study: COVID-19 samples collected from the United States, Italy and Spain covered acute and convalescent phases. PBMCs, B-cell-depleted T cells, or T cells provided the cDNA or gDNA that made up the material.

In the original processing: Estimates of nucleated cell counts were drawn from the amplification of reference gene primers. Sequenced by immunoSEQ multiplex PCR; TCRdb stores in-frame clones only, minus some. For V, J and clone size, that table is used; D and trimming come from the DNA. The sample includes tens of thousands of clones, 80% of them seen just once. Germline-derived CDR1 and CDR2 are MNHEY and SVGAGI. V was pared by 4 bases and J by 7 bases, with 19 bases between. The CDR3 has 16 residues. Material for sequencing was peripheral blood. The V and J genes are TRBV6-5 and TRBJ1-4, with D perhaps matching TRBD1 (5 bases). This TCR derives from a woman aged 70-85 years with acute or convalescent COVID-19. CDR3 nucleotides: TGTGCCAGCAGTTCCCCCCAAGGGGAGGGGAGTGAAAAACTGTTTTTT. Residues: CASSSPQGEGSEKLFF.